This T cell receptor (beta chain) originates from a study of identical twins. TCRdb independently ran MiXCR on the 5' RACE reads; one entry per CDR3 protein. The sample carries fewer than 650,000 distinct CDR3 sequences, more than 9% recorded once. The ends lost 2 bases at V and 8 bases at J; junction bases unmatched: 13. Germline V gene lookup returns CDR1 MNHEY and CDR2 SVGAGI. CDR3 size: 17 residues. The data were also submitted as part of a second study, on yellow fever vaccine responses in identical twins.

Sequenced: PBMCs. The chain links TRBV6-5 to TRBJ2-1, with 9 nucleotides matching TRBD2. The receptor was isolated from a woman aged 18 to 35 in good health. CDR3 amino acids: CASSYGVMMGTSHEQFF. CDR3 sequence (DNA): TGTGCCAGCAGTTACGGAGTGATGATGGGGACTAGCCATGAGCAGTTCTTC.